The 13 T cell receptor beta chains reported below all come from one sample, sequenced in a study of CXCR3-negative and CXCR3-positive naive CD8 T cells (dated by TCRdb to the late 2010s). What the research found in general, with its limitations: TRB CDR3s from CXCR3-positive naive cells showed higher hydrophobicity (lower Kidera factor 4), lower energy, and higher strength and volume indices than CXCR3-negative naive cells.

Sequencing relied on a NextSeq 550. The Human TCR Profiling Kit (MiLaboratory) was used to make UMI-labeled 5' RACE TRB cDNA libraries. The reads were reprocessed in TCRdb, with one entry per CDR3 protein sequence and no accompanying DNA. The sample table records 150,000 to 160,000 distinct CDR3 sequences. The leading ten clones occupy approximately 0.5% of the sample. Their cognate antigens are unknown. Sequencing was performed on naive CXCR3+ CD8+ T cells from blood. Taken with the paper, the label for cell subset or site translates to: CD45RO-CCR7+CD27+CD95- naive CD8+ T cells expressing CXCR3 (TNR3+). All receptors derive from a human donor in good health. Some clones in this sample may be carry-over from other donors' samples.

The V gene is TRBV6-2 or TRBV6-3, the J gene TRBJ1-5; TCRdb names TRBD1, which stays unverified in the absence of DNA. CDR1 MNHEY and CDR2 SVGEGT come from the germline V gene. The CDR3 loop spans 21 amino acids. The CDR3 here is CASSYDEQAAPAHSGNQPQHF.

The chain recombines TRBV7-7 with TRBJ2-7; lacking DNA, the TRBD1 call made by TCRdb goes unchecked. The CDR3 has 13 residues. CDR1 and CDR2 from the germline V gene are SSHAT and FNYEAQ (reference sequence). The CDR3 reads CASSEGAGYEQYF.

This chain joins TRBV6-5 and TRBJ2-3; TCRdb proposes TRBD1, but this gene call is untestable without DNA. This CDR3 has 15 residues. Looked up from germline, CDR1 is MNHEY and CDR2 is SVGAGI. The chain's CDR3 is CASSSLRGTTDTQYF.

The chain is built from TRBV12-3 or TRBV12-4 and TRBJ2-3; TCRdb reports TRBD1, a call that lacks DNA to check it against. The CDR3 runs 16 residues. CDR3 protein: CASSADRGGLTDTQYF.

The chain joins TRBV27 to TRBJ2-5; with no DNA, the TCRdb D assignment of TRBD1 cannot be verified. Looked up from germline, CDR1 is MNHEY and CDR2 is SMNVEV (reference sequence). This CDR3 is built from 15 residues. CDR3 region: CASSPLRGYLETQYF.

V gene TRBV6-6 combines with J gene TRBJ1-1; checking the TCRdb D call of TRBD1 is not possible without DNA. The CDR3 spans 12 residues. The germline V gene encodes CDR1 MNHNY and CDR2 SVGAGI (reference sequence). The CDR3 here is CASSYPGQEAFF.

The chain recombines TRBV7-2 with TRBJ2-5. Germline CDR1 reads SGHTA; CDR2 reads FQGNSA. This CDR3 comprises 14 residues. This chain's CDR3 is CASSFPGTQETQYF.

The J gene is TRBJ2-1, the V gene TRBV12-3 or TRBV12-4. The CDR3 has 12 residues. Here the CDR3 reads CASSPTEDEQFF.

CDR3 in amino acids: CASSLETGTQLYEQYF. This rearrangement joins TRBV7-2 to TRBJ2-7; TCRdb names TRBD1, which stays unverified in the absence of DNA. CDR1 and CDR2 (germline): SGHTA, FQGNSA. The CDR3 covers 16 residues.

The chain combines TRBV5-1 with TRBJ2-1; TCRdb indicates TRBD2, and absent DNA this call remains unverified. CDR1 SGHRS and CDR2 YFSETQ come from the germline V gene. The CDR3 spans 16 residues. The CDR3 here is CASSLGDYEWGNEQFF.

This chain links TRBV28 with TRBJ2-7; TCRdb proposes TRBD1, but this gene call is untestable without DNA. This CDR3 is 14 amino acids long. Germline assignment: CDR1 MDHEN and CDR2 SYDVKM. CDR3 sequence: CASSLTGLTRGQYF.

The chain recombines TRBV9 with TRBJ1-1. The length of the CDR3 is 13 residues. The germline gives CDR1 SGDLS, CDR2 YYNGEE. The CDR3 is CASSVATGIEAFF.

The V and J genes are TRBV20-1 and TRBJ2-7. From germline, CDR1 is DFQATT and CDR2 SNEGSKA (reference sequence). The CDR3 has 14 residues. The CDR3 reads CSARDIQPIYEQYF.